This TCR beta chain was recovered during a study of blood T cell repertoires in COVID-19. Germline lookup yields CDR1 LNHNV and CDR2 YYDKDF (reference sequence). There are 16 residues in the CDR3. Deletions cut 1 base from V and 1 base from J, with 13 bases between. Clones were read by immunoSEQ multiplex PCR, and TCRdb kept only the in-frame ones, dropping some. Altogether roughly 40,000 clones are present, under 85% being singletons, with the ten largest covering approximately 30%. The source material was peripheral blood. The clonotype comes from a woman of 80 years or more with acute or convalescent COVID-19. J is TRBJ1-1 and V is TRBV15, with a tentative D call TRBD1 (6 bases). The CDR3 coding sequence is TGTGCCACCAGCAGAGGTGGCGCAGGGGCGAACACTGAAGCTTTCTTT. Translating it yields CATSRGGAGANTEAFF.